This section outlines one T cell receptor beta chain sequence together with its context. These data originate in a study of blood T cell repertoires in COVID-19. The CDR3 is made up of 14 amino acids. V lost 7 bases and J lost 6; bases outside the gene matches: 12. The germline V gene has CDR1 SNHLY and CDR2 FYNNEI. Using immunoSEQ multiplex PCR, the repertoire was profiled, and TCRdb retains in-frame clones only, with some absent. In the table there are 200,000 or so clones, around 81% of which are singletons. This clonotype originated in a man aged 55-75 years with COVID-19, enrolled during active disease. The chain has TRBV2 and TRBJ2-7; TRBD1 agrees at 7 bases. The sequencing sample was made of peripheral blood. CDR3 nucleotide sequence: TGTGCCAGCAAATTACAGGGGCGGGTTCTCGAGCAGTACTTC. Its translation: CASKLQGRVLEQYF.